This T cell receptor beta chain derives from a study of shared clonotypes between healthy human individuals. At the level of the study: For every donor, three CD4 naive, three CD4 memory, two CD8 naive and one CD8 memory plates were used.

A remark on this clone: Its antigen is undetermined.

The CDR3 consists of 17 residues. Whole-study findings and limits: Naive CD4 clonotype sharing across four donors was approximately 5%.

The assay was carried out at the deep level. Data came from immunoSEQ multiplex PCR; TCRdb stores just in-frame clones and leaves some out. The sample consists of around 1.4 million clones, approximately 98.5% of them appearing once. The rearrangement links TRBV21-1 to TRBJ2-6; whether TRBD2, the table's D call, matches the DNA was not checked. TRBV21-1 is a recognized pseudogene. The receptor's source is a man aged 25 to 45 in good health. Sequencing input: naive CD4+ T cells sorted from blood. Subset denoted: CD45RA+ positively selected. The CDR3: CASSKALGGAGANVLTF. The CDR3 DNA reads as TGTGCCAGCAGCAAAGCGCTCGGGGGAGCTGGGGCCAACGTCCTGACTTTC.